This T cell receptor beta chain is from a study of T cell responses to AZD1222 COVID-19 vaccine (dated by TCRdb to the early 2020s). Looking at the study overall: TCR sequencing was performed for 230 to 250 trial participants, of whom 207 were given two doses of AZD1222 and roughly 25 were given two doses of MenACWY control vaccine. Trial participants were enrolled by age into 18-55, 56-69 and 70-plus year subgroups, with around 150, 28 and 57 TCR-sequenced participants respectively. Study-wide findings and limitations: After two AZD1222 doses, spike-specific TCR breadth and depth were significantly higher than at day 0 and than in MenACWY recipients. Conclusions about previously exposed vaccinees are limited, since just a handful of AZD1222 recipients were seropositive for SARS-CoV-2 at baseline. The vaccine-associated CD4 TCRs covered the entire spike protein, and the dominant responses fell in regions 160-218 and 743-854. Reportedly, almost half of the unique spike-specific TCRs recognized epitopes lying outside the regions that are mutated in the B.1.351 and B.1.1.7 variants. Most participants were white British and females outnumbered males, and the authors suggested that clonal diversity may have been underestimated. In the small 56-69-year group, the increase in depth fell short of significance, most likely because of low power. No day 14 peak-response samples were available, so repertoires were characterized only after the peak T cell response.

About this clone: Its antigen remains undetermined. Within one base of it there is no much larger clone, and no base qualities were kept.

The time point label, as the study defines it: about 28 days (+/-7) after the second vaccine dose. What this sample's treatment or condition label stands for: meningococcal conjugate vaccine given as trial control. Samples from vaccinated people were obtained from the UK trials COV001 and COV002, which included a single-blind randomized controlled phase 2/3 trial of AZD1222 (ChAdOx1 nCoV-19) in healthy adults. Trial participant PBMC samples were collected at day 0 and day 28 after the second dose for TCRbeta chain sequencing. Taken from cysteine to phenylalanine, the CDR3 has 12 residues. The CDR3 DNA has 36 bases and is translated from base 1. CDR1 and CDR2 were assigned from the germline V gene as KGHDR and SFDVKD. The trim is 4 bases for V and 4 bases for J, with a gap of 6 bases between the germline ends. The CDR3 regions of human TCRbeta chains were analyzed by immunosequencing. The authors' analysis ran thus. Repertoire TCRs were matched against a reference library of SARS-CoV-2-specific TCRs generated with the MIRA antigen-specificity platform. Breadth was defined as the fraction of unique TCRs that were SARS-CoV-2-associated. Depth was defined as the fraction of total T cells that were SARS-CoV-2-associated. Using the MIRA data, every spike-specific TCR was mapped to the spike region that the TCR reacted to and assigned to either a CD4 or a CD8 class. Log10-transformed breadth and depth values were compared by one-way ANOVA with Sidak's multiple comparisons tests. This is the immuneACCESS table as TCRdb keeps it, with only in-frame sequences that have V and J called. A part of the clones is gone; compared with another copy, unresolved V genes explain less than half, and the rest is unexplained. V, J and clone size were drawn from that table, and D and trimming were deduced from the DNA. The sample records about 170,000 clones, approximately 90% of which are singletons. The ten largest clones add up to roughly 4.3% of the sample.

Specimen: peripheral blood, collected 28 days after the second dose of the MenACWY control vaccine. The V gene is TRBV24-1 and the J gene is TRBJ2-5, with the D gene not clear enough to name. The receptor was derived from an adult who received the MenACWY meningococcal vaccine as a control. The DNA reads TGTGCCACCAGTGACCCTTCAGAGACCCAGTACTTC. It translates as CATSDPSETQYF.